One and the same sample provided the 8 T cell receptor beta chains below, sequenced in a study of blood T cells in healthy people across ages. Alongside a J-beta primer mix, a sample-barcoded 5' primer served in a second PCR lasting about 6 to 12 cycles. In TCRdb, the 5' RACE reads were re-called with MiXCR into one record per CDR3 protein. The sample lists about 1.4 million distinct CDR3 sequences; roughly 60% were seen once. The sequenced sample consisted of blood. The receptors here all came from a man between 18 and 35 years old in good health.

In the case of this clonotype: A read error may account for a junction end that differs from germline. The genes are TRBV5-6 and TRBJ2-4; D perhaps matches TRBD1 (6 bases). Matching the DNA end better, TRBJ2-7 makes the J call doubtful. Per germline, CDR1 SGHDT and CDR2 YYEEEE. CDR3 length: 14 residues. CDR3 in amino acids: CASSLQGTSSEQYF. The CDR3 nucleotides read TGCGCCAGCAGCTTGCAGGGGACGTCCTCCGAGCAGTACTTC.

The chain employs TRBV4-3 and TRBJ2-1; 7 bases agree with TRBD2. The J call may be mistaken, given a closer DNA end match to TRBJ2-7. The V gene's germline CDR1 is LGHNA and CDR2 YSLEER. The CDR3 spans 15 residues. CDR3 residues: CASSQDSLAANEQYF. CDR3 DNA: TGCGCCAGCAGCCAAGATAGCCTAGCGGCGAATGAGCAGTACTTC.

This clonotype has just one count. The chain uses TRBV15 and TRBJ2-5; unclear D gene. V gave up 0 bases and J gave up 1 base, with 12 bases separating them. The CDR3 has 16 amino acids. The V gene's germline CDR1 is LNHNV and CDR2 YYDKDF (reference sequence). The CDR3 region has the DNA TGTGCCACCAGCAGAGAGAGACGTTACAGCCAAGAGACCCAGTACTTC. Encoded protein: CATSRERRYSQETQYF.

This chain links TRBV15 with TRBJ1-2; D remains unclear. Between the trimmed V and J ends, which lost 2 bases and 3 bases, there was a span of 7 bases. Germline V gives CDR1 LNHNV, CDR2 YYDKDF (reference sequence). CDR3 length: 13 residues. The CDR3 DNA sequence: TGTGCCACCAGCAGACGGAGGGACTATGGCTACACCTTC. Protein product: CATSRRRDYGYTF.

This rearrangement joins TRBV12-3 or TRBV12-4 to TRBJ2-3; possible D gene TRBD2, 6 bases. V shed 8 bases and J shed 2 bases, with 14 bases lying between them. The CDR3 totals 14 residues. The CDR3: CASVTSSITDTQYF. The CDR3 nucleotides are TGTGCCAGCGTAACTAGCTCGATCACAGATACGCAGTATTTT.

V and J are TRBV7-9 and TRBJ2-7, with TRBD2 as a possible D gene (6 bases). The CDR3 loop spans 18 amino acids. Germline V gene lookup returns CDR1 SEHNR and CDR2 FQNEAQ (reference sequence). The V end lost 2 bases, the J end lost 5 bases, and 25 bases lay between the germline ends. The CDR3 bases are TGTGCCAGCAGCTTAAAAGCCCCGGGTGGTAGCGGAGATCACGAGCAGTACTTC. This encodes CASSLKAPGGSGDHEQYF.

The CDR3 nucleotides are TGTGCCAGCAGTTCTGGGTCCAAAACCCCCATAATCGAGCAGTACTTC. Its translation: CASSSGSKTPIIEQYF. The chain has TRBV12-3 or TRBV12-4 and TRBJ2-7; unclear D gene. The CDR3 is 16 amino acids. With 4 bases removed from V and 6 bases from J, the gap between germline ends came to 22 bases.

The CDR3: CASSQDVGRGSYEQYF. Written as DNA, the CDR3 is TGTGCCAGCAGCCAAGATGTAGGGAGAGGATCCTACGAGCAGTACTTC. The chain carries TRBV3-1 and TRBJ2-4, with D possibly matching TRBD2 (5 bases). The assigned J gene may be wrong: the sequence end matches TRBJ2-7 better. Germline V gene data show CDR1 as LGHDT and CDR2 as YNNKEL (reference sequence). The CDR3 consists of 16 residues.